This T cell receptor (beta chain) derives from a study of T cell repertoires in cytomegalovirus infection (dated by TCRdb to the late 2010s). At the level of the whole study: Donor HLA type was relevant to the analysis, as public TCR beta signatures indicated carriage of CMV infection together with the matching HLA type.

Sequencing took place on an Illumina HiSeq 1500. The raw public data were reprocessed by TCRdb itself: fastp quality trimming at Q25, MiXCR clonotype calling, in-frame beta chains only. Entries that share a CDR3 protein sequence are merged under the most common genes and DNA. Counted in this sample were a few hundred thousand distinct CDR3 sequences; around 9% of them appeared once. The top ten constitute over 12% of the sample. The research as a whole found: Cumulative frequency of public TCR beta family members discriminated carriers of CMV infection plus the relevant HLA type in this cohort and an independent 352-donor cohort. In the ex vivo response, HLA-C-restricted CMV-specific TCR beta clonotypes were dominant, and in two of eight donors the single most frequent clonotype came from this HLA-C-restricted group.

The CDR3 spans 14 residues, from the cysteine through the phenylalanine. Solely the CDR3 DNA is kept, with 42 bases framed from the first base. V is cut back by 5 bases and J by 8 bases, with 9 bases in the junction unmatched. Concerning this clonotype itself: The target of this receptor is not known. No qualities accompany the bases; no much larger clone lies one base away.

The clonotype originates from a human donor in good health (CMV status not recorded). Some clones in this sample may be carry-over from other donors' samples. The specimen was PBMCs. Here the chain combines TRBV12-3 or TRBV12-4 and TRBJ1-1, with 9 bases in between that match TRBD1. The CDR3 region reads CASSRDRTGAEAFF. The DNA sequence reads TGTGCCAGCAGTCGAGACAGGACAGGGGCAGAAGCTTTCTTT.